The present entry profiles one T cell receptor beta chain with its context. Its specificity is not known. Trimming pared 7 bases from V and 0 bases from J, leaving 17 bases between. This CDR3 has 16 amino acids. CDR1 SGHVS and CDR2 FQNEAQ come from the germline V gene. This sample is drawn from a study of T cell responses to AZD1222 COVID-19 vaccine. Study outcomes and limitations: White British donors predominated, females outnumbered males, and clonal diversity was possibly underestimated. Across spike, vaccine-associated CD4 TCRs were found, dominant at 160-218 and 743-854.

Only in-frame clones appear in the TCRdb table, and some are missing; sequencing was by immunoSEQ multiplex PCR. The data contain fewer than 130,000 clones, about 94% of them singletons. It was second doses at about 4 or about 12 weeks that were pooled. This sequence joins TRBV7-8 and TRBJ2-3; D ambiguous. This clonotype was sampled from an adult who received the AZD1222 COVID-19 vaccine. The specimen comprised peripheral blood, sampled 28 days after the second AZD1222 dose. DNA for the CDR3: TGTGCCAGCACCTCACCCGAAGGTTATAGCACAGATACGCAGTATTTT. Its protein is CASTSPEGYSTDTQYF.